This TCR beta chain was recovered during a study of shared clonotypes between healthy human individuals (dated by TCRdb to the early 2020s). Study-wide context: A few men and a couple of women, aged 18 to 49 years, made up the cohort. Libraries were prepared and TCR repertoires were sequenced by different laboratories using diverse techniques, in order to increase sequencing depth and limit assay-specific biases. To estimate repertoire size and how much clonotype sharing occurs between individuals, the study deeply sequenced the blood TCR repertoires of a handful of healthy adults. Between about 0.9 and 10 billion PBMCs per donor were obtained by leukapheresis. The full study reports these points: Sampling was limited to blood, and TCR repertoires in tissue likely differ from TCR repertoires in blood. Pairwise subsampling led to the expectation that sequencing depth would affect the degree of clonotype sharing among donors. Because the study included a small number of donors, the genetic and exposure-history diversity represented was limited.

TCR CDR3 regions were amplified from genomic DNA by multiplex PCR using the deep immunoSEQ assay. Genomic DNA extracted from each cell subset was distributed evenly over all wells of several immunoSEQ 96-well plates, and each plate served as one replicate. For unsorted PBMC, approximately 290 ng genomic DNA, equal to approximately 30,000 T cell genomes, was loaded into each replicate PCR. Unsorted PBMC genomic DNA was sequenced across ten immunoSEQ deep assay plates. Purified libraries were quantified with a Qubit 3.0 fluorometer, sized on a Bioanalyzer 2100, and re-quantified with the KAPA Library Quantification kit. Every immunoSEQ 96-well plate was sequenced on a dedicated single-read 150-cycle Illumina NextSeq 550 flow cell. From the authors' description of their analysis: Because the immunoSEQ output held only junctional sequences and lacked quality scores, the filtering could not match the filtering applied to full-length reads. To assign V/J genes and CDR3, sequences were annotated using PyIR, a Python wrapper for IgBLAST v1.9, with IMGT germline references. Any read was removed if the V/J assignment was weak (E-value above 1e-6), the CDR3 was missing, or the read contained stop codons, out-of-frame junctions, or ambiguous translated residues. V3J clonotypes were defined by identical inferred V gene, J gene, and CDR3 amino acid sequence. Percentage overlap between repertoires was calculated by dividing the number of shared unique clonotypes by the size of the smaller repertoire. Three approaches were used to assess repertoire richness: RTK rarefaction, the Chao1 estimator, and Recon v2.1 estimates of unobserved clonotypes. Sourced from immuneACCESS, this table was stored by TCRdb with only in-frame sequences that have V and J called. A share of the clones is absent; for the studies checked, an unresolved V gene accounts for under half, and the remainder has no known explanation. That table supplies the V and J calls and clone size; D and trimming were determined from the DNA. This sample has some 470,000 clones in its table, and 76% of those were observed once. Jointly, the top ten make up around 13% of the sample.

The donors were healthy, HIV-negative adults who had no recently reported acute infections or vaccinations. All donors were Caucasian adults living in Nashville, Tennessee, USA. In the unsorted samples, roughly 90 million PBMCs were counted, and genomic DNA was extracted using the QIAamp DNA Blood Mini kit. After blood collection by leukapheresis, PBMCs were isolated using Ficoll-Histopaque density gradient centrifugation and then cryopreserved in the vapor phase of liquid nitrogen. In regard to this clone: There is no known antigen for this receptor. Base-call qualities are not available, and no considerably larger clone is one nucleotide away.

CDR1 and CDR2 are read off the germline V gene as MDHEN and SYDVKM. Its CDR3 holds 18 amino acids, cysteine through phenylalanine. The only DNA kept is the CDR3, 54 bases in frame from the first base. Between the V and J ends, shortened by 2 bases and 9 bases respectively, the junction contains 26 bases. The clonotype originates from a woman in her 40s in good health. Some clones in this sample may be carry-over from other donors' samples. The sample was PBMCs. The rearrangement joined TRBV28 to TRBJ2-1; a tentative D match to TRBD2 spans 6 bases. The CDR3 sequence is CASSLAPGGERTPGEQFF. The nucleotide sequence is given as TGTGCCAGCAGTTTAGCCCCCGGGGGAGAGCGGACCCCGGGTGAGCAGTTCTTC.